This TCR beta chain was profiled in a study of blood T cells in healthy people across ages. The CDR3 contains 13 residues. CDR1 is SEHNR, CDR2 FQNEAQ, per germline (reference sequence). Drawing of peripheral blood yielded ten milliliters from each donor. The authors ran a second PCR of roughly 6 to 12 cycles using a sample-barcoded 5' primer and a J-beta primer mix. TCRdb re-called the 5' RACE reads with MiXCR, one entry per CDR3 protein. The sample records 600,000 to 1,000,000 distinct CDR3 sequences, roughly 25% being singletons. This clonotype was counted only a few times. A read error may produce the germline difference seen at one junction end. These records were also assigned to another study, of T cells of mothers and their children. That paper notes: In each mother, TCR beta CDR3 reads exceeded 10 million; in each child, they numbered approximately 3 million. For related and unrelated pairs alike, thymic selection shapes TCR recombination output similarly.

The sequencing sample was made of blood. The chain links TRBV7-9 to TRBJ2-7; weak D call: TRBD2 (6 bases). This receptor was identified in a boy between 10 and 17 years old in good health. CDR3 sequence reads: CACSLVEAGTVYF. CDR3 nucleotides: TGTGCCTGCAGCTTAGTTGAAGCCGGGACTGTCTATTTC.